This is a list of T cell receptor beta chains from one sample in a study of cytomegalovirus exposure and HLA in healthy donors. Only in-frame clones appear in the TCRdb table, and some are missing; sequencing was by immunoSEQ multiplex PCR. The repertoire holds under 50,000 clones, around 68% seen once, with roughly 6.3% in the top ten. The sequencing sample was made of PBMCs. The receptors come from a man aged 25-45 years in good health and CMV-seronegative. The CDR3 runs from the conserved cysteine through the conserved F or W. The D gene is left open where the match is weak. A clone size is listed for some rows: how often the clone was seen (once, few, many), or a class if it is expanded.

v_call	d_call	clone_size	j_call	cdr3_aa	cdr3_nt
TRBV5-1	TRBD1	-	TRBJ2-3	CASTRSGTATDTQYF	TGCGCCAGCACCCGCTCCGGGACAGCGACAGATACGCAGTATTTT
TRBV4-1	-	-	TRBJ1-3	CASGGILTGNTIYF	TGCGCCAGCGGGGGGATATTAACTGGAAACACCATATATTTT
TRBV30	TRBD2	-	TRBJ2-7	CAWSTGLFYEQYF	TGTGCCTGGAGTACGGGACTATTCTACGAGCAGTACTTC
TRBV7-9	TRBD2	-	TRBJ2-2	CASSLGTSGRSAGELFF	TGTGCCAGCAGCTTAGGTACTAGCGGGAGGAGTGCCGGGGAGCTGTTTTTT
TRBV9	TRBD2	-	TRBJ2-5	CASSPRAGERETQYF	TGTGCCAGCAGCCCCAGAGCGGGAGAGAGAGAGACCCAGTACTTC
TRBV13	-	few	TRBJ1-1	CASSLGILEAFF	TGTGCCAGCAGCTTAGGCATACTCGAAGCTTTCTTT
TRBV6-5	TRBD1	-	TRBJ1-1	CASSRGQGANTEAFF	TGTGCCAGCAGTCGAGGACAGGGAGCGAACACTGAAGCTTTCTTT
TRBV6-1	-	-	TRBJ2-1	CASSGEIYNEQFF	TGTGCCAGCAGTGGCGAAATCTACAATGAGCAGTTCTTC
TRBV6-5	-	-	TRBJ2-7	CASSYSGTLHYEQYF	TGTGCCAGCAGTTACTCCGGGACACTGCACTACGAGCAGTACTTC
TRBV27	TRBD2	-	TRBJ2-7	CASSLIGGRGSYEQYF	TGTGCCAGCAGTTTAATTGGCGGGAGAGGGTCCTACGAGCAGTACTTC
TRBV30	-	-	TRBJ2-1	CAWSAAGHNEQFF	TGTGCCTGGAGTGCAGCAGGGCACAATGAGCAGTTCTTC
TRBV27	TRBD2	-	TRBJ2-7	CASSLWGGREQYF	TGTGCCAGCAGTTTATGGGGAGGGAGGGAGCAGTACTTC
TRBV2	-	-	TRBJ1-1	CASSEALLWGDTPNTEAFF	TGTGCCAGCAGTGAAGCGCTTCTGTGGGGAGACACCCCGAACACTGAAGCTTTCTTT
TRBV6-5	-	once	TRBJ2-5	CASSYSGLQETQYF	TGTGCCAGCAGTTACTCAGGACTACAAGAGACCCAGTACTTC
TRBV2	TRBD1	-	TRBJ2-5	CASSREGATKTQYF	TGTGCCAGCAGTCGTGAGGGGGCTACAAAGACCCAGTACTTC
TRBV6-5	TRBD1	once	TRBJ1-5	CASRTGGASNQPQHF	TGTGCCAGCAGGACAGGGGGCGCCTCCAATCAGCCCCAGCATTTT
TRBV11-2	-	few	TRBJ2-5	CASSFGSGPQETQYF	TGTGCCAGCAGCTTTGGAAGCGGCCCACAAGAGACCCAGTACTTC
TRBV27	-	-	TRBJ2-7	CASSSSSSSYEQYF	TGTGCCAGCAGTAGTAGCTCCTCCTCCTACGAGCAGTACTTC
TRBV5-1	-	-	TRBJ1-2	CASSLVQNYGYTF	TGCGCCAGCAGCTTGGTCCAGAACTATGGCTACACCTTC
TRBV7-6	TRBD1	-	TRBJ2-7	CASSLGGTGIREQYF	TGTGCCAGCAGCTTAGGGGGGACAGGGATCCGCGAGCAGTACTTC
TRBV10-3	TRBD1	-	TRBJ1-2	CAISQSGTGNYGYTF	TGTGCCATCAGTCAGTCCGGGACAGGAAACTATGGCTACACCTTC
TRBV7-9	TRBD2	once	TRBJ2-7	CASSYAGGIVYEQYF	TGTGCCAGCAGCTATGCCGGGGGGATTGTCTACGAGCAGTACTTC
TRBV5-1	-	-	TRBJ2-1	CASSIQVYNEQFF	TGCGCCAGCAGCATTCAGGTTTACAATGAGCAGTTCTTC
TRBV11-2	TRBD1	-	TRBJ1-1	CASSSGQGLLMNTEAFF	TGTGCCAGCAGCTCTGGACAGGGGCTGTTGATGAACACTGAAGCTTTCTTT
TRBV27	TRBD2	-	TRBJ2-7	CASSYGGGRATSYEQYF	TGTGCCAGCAGTTACGGGGGCGGGAGGGCCACGTCCTACGAGCAGTACTTC
TRBV5-4	-	few	TRBJ1-2	CASSSFDSHYGYTF	TGTGCCAGCAGCTCGTTCGACAGTCACTATGGCTACACCTTC
TRBV5-6	-	-	TRBJ1-2	CASSFLPGVVGYTF	TGTGCCAGCAGCTTTTTGCCCGGGGTTGTTGGCTACACCTTC
TRBV4-1	-	-	TRBJ2-7	CASSPNENSYEQYF	TGCGCCAGCAGCCCTAATGAAAACTCCTACGAGCAGTACTTC
TRBV5-1	TRBD1	-	TRBJ2-5	CASSLVGRGSGETQYF	TGCGCCAGCAGCTTGGTCGGCAGGGGGAGTGGGGAGACCCAGTACTTC
TRBV28	TRBD1	once	TRBJ1-5	CASSFDRVDQPQHF	TGTGCCAGCAGTTTCGACAGGGTTGATCAGCCCCAGCATTTT
TRBV27	TRBD2	few	TRBJ2-7	CASRNQERGGSSYEQYF	TGTGCCAGCCGAAACCAAGAGAGGGGCGGGAGCTCCTACGAGCAGTACTTC
TRBV7-9	TRBD1	-	TRBJ1-2	CASSLVGQVHGYTF	TGTGCCAGCAGCTTAGTCGGACAGGTCCATGGCTACACCTTC
TRBV5-6	TRBD1	few	TRBJ1-4	CASSLLGGQSGEKLFF	TGTGCCAGCAGCTTGTTAGGGGGCCAAAGCGGTGAAAAACTGTTTTTT
TRBV7-8	TRBD1	-	TRBJ2-1	CASSSGQGSYNEQFF	TGTGCCAGCAGCTCCGGACAGGGCTCCTACAATGAGCAGTTCTTC
TRBV7-9	-	-	TRBJ2-7	CASNAQDSYEQYF	TGTGCCAGCAACGCACAGGATTCCTACGAGCAGTACTTC
TRBV10-2	-	-	TRBJ1-3	CASIAGLSSGNTIYF	TGCGCCAGCATTGCAGGCCTCAGCTCTGGAAACACCATATATTTT
TRBV11-2	-	-	TRBJ2-7	CASSLGRDWSSYEQYF	TGTGCCAGCAGCTTAGGTCGGGATTGGAGCTCCTACGAGCAGTACTTC